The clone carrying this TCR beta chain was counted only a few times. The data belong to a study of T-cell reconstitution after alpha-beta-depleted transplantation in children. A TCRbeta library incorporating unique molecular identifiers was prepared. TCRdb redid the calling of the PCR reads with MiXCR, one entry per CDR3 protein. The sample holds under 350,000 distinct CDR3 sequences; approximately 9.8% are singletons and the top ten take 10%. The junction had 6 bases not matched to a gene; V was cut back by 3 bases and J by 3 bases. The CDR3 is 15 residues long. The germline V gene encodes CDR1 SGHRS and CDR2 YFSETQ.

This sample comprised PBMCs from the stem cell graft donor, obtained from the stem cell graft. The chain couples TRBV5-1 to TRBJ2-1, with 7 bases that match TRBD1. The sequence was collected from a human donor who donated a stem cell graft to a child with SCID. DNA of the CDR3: TGCGCCAGCAGCTGGCAGGGGGTTGGCTACAATGAGCAGTTCTTC. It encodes CASSWQGVGYNEQFF.